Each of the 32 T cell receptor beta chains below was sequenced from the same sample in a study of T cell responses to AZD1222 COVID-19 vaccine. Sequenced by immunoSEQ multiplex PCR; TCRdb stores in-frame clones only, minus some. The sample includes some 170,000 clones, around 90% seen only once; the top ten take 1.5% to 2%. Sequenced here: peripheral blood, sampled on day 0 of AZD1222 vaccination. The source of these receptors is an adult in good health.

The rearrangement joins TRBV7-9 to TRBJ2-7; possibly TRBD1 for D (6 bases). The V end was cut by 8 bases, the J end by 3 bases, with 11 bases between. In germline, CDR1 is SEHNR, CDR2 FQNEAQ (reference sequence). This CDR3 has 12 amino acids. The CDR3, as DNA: TGTGCCAGCGGCGGCAGGGGCTACGAGCAGTACTTC. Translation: CASGGRGYEQYF.

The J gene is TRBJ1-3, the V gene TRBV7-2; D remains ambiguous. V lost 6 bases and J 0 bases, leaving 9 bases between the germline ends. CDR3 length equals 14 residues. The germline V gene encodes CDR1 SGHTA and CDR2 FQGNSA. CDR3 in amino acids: CASRAGLSGNTIYF. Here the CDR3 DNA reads TGTGCCAGCAGAGCGGGCCTCTCTGGAAACACCATATATTTT.

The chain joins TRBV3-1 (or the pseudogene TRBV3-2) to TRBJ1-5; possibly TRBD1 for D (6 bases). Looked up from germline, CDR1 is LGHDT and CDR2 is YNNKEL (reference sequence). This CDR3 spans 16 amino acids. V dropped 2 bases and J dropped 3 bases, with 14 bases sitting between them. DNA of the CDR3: TGTGCCAGCAGCCAAAGGGGGTCAGGGAACAATCAGCCCCAGCATTTT. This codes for CASSQRGSGNNQPQHF.

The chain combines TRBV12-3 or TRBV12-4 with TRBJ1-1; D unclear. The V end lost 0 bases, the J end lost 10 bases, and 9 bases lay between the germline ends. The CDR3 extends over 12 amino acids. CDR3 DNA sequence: TGTGCCAGCAGTTTAGCTGGATTTCTAGCTTTCTTT. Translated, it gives CASSLAGFLAFF.

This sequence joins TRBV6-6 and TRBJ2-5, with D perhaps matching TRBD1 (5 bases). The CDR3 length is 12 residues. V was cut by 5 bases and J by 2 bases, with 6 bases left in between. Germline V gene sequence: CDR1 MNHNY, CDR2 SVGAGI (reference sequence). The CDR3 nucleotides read TGTGCCAGCAGTGACAGTCAAGAGACCCAGTACTTC. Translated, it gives CASSDSQETQYF.

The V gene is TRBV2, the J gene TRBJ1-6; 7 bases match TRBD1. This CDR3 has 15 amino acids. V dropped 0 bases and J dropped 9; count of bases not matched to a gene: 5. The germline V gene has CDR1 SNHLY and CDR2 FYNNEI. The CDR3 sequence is CASSEARGQFSPLHF. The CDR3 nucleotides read TGTGCCAGCAGTGAAGCGCGGGGACAGTTTTCACCCCTCCACTTT.

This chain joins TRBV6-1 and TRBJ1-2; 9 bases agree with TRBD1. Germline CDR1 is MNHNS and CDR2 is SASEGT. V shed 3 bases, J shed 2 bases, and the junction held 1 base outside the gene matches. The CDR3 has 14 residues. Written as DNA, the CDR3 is TGTGCCAGCAGTGAGGGGACAGGGAACTATGGCTACACCTTC. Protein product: CASSEGTGNYGYTF.

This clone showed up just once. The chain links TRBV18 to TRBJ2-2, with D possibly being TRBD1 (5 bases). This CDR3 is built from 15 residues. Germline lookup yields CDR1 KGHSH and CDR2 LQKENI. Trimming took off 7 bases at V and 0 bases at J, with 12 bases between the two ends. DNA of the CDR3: TGTGCCAGCTTCCCCAGGGCCCCGAACACCGGGGAGCTGTTTTTT. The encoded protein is CASFPRAPNTGELFF. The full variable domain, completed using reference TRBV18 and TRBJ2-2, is NAGVMQNPRHLVRRRGQEARLRCSPMKGHSHVYWYRQLPEEGLKFMVYLQKENIIDESGMPKERFSAEFPKEGPSILRIQQVVRGDSAAYFCASFPRAPNTGELFFGEGSRLTVL.

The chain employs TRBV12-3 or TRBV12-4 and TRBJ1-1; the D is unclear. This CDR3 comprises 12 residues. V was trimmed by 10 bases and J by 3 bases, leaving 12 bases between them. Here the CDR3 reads CATSPWYTEAFF. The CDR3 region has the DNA TGTGCCACCTCCCCGTGGTACACTGAAGCTTTCTTT.

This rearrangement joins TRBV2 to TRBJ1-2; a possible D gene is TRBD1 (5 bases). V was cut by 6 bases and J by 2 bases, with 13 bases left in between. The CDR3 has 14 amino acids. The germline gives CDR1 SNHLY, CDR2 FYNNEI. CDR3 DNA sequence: TGTGCCAGCAGGGGGGAAATAACGAACTATGGCTACACCTTC. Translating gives CASRGEITNYGYTF.

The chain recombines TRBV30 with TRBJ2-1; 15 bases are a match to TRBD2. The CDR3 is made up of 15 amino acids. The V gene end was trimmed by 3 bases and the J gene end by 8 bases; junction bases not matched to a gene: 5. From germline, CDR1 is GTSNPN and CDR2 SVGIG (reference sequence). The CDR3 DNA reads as TGTGCCTGGAGAGGGACTAGCGGGGGGTTTTATGAGCAGTTCTTC. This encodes CAWRGTSGGFYEQFF.

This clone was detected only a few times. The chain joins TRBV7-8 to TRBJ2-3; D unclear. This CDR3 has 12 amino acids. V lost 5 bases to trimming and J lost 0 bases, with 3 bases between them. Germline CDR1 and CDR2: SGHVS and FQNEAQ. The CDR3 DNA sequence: TGTGCCAGCAGCCCGAGCACAGATACGCAGTATTTT. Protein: CASSPSTDTQYF.

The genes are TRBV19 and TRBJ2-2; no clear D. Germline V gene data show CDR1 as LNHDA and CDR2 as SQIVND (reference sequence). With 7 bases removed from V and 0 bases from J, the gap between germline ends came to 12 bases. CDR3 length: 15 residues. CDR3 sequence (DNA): TGTGCCAGTAATACCCCTGGGGCGAACACCGGGGAGCTGTTTTTT. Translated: CASNTPGANTGELFF.

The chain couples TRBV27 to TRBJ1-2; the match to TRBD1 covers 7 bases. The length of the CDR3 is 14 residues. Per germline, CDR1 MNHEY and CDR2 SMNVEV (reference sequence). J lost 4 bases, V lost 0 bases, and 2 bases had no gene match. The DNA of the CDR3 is TGTGCCAGCAGTTTATCGGGACAGTTCTATGGCTACACCTTC. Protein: CASSLSGQFYGYTF.

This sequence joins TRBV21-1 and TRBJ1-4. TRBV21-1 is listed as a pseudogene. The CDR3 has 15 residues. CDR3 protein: CASSRRRGPAMELFF. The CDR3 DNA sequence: TGTGCCAGCAGCAGGAGGAGGGGTCCAGCCATGGAACTGTTTTTT.

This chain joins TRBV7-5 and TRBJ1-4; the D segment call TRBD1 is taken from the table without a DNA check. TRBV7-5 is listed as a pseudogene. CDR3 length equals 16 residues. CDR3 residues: CARSSRMAGAREKLFF. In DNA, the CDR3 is TGTGCCAGAAGCTCTCGGATGGCAGGGGCGAGGGAAAAACTGTTTTTT.

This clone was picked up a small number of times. In nucleotides, the CDR3 is TGTGCCAGCAGCAAGCGGGACAGGGGTTTTTCCTACGAGCAGTACTTC. Protein sequence: CASSKRDRGFSYEQYF. The chain uses TRBV7-8 and TRBJ2-7, with TRBD1 matching 10 bases. CDR1 is SGHVS, CDR2 FQNEAQ, per germline. J lost 1 base, V lost 5 bases, and 8 bases had no gene match. The CDR3 length is 16 residues.

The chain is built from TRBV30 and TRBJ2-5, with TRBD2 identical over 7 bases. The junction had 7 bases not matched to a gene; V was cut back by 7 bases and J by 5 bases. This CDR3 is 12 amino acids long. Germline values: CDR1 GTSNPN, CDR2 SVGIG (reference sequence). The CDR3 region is CAFSLGGETQYF. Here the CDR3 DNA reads TGTGCCTTCAGTCTCGGGGGGGAGACCCAGTACTTC.

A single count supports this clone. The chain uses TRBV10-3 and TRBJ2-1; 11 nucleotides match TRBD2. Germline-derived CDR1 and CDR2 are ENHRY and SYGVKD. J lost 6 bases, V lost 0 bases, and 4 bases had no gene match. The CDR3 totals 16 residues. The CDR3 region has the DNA TGTGCCATCAGTGAGTCGCCTAGCGGGGGGCTCAATGAGCAGTTCTTC. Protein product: CAISESPSGGLNEQFF.

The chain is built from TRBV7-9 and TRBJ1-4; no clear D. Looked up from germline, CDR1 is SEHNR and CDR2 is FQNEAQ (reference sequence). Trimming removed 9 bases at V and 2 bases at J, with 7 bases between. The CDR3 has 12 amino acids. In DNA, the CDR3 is TGTGCCAGGTCGGTGACTAATGAAAAACTGTTTTTT. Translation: CARSVTNEKLFF.

The CDR3 region is CASSLQGIGELFF. As DNA, the CDR3 is TGTGCCAGCAGCTTACAGGGGATCGGGGAGCTGTTTTTT. The chain employs TRBV7-9 and TRBJ2-2, with D possibly TRBD1 on 6 matching bases. Germline values: CDR1 SEHNR, CDR2 FQNEAQ (reference sequence). V was cut by 2 bases and J by 7 bases, with 8 bases left in between. This CDR3 comprises 13 residues.

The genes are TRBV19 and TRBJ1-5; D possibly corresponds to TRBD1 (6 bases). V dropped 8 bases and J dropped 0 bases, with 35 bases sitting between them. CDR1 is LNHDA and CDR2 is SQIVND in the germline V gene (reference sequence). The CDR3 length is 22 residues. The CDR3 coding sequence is TGTGCCAGTCCCGATAGGGGGAGACGACGGGCTAGCCGGGTACATAGCAATCAGCCCCAGCATTTT. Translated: CASPDRGRRRASRVHSNQPQHF.

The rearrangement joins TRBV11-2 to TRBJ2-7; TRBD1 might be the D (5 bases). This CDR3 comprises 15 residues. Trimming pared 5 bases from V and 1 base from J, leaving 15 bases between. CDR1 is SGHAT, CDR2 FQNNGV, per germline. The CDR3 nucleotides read TGTGCCAGCAGCCCTTCCAGCCAGGGATCCTACGAGCAGTACTTC. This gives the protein CASSPSSQGSYEQYF.

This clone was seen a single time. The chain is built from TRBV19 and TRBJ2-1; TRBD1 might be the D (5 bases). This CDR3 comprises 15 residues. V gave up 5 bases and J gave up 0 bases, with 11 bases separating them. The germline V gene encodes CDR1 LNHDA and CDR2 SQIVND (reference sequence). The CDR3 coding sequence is TGTGCCAGTAGTCCCGGCAGGGCCTCCTACAATGAGCAGTTCTTC. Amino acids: CASSPGRASYNEQFF.

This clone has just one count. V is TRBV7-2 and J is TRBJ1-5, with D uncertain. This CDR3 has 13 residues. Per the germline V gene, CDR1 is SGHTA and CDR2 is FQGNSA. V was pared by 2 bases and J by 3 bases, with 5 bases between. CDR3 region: CASSLQNNQPQHF. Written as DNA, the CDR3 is TGTGCCAGCAGCTTACAAAACAATCAGCCCCAGCATTTT.

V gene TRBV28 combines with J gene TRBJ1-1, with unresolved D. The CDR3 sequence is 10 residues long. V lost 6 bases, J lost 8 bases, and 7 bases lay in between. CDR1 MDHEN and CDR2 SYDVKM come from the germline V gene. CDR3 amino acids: CASRFGEAFF. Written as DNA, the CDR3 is TGTGCCAGCAGATTCGGCGAAGCTTTCTTT. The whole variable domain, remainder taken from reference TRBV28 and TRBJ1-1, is DVKVTQSSRYLVKRTGEKVFLECVQDMDHENMFWYRQDPGLGLRLIYFSYDVKMKEKGDIPEGYSVSREKKERFSLILESASTNQTSMYLCASRFGEAFFGQGTRLTVV.

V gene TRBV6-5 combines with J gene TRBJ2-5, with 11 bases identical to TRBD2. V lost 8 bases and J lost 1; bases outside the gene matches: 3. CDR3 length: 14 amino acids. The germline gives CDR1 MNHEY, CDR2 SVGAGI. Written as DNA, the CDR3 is TGTGCCAGCTGTACTAGCGGGGGCCAAGAGACCCAGTACTTC. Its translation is CASCTSGGQETQYF.

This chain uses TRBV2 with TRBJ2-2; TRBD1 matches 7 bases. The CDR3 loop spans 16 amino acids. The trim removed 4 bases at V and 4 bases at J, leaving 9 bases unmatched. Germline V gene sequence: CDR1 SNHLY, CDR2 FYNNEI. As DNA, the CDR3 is TGTGCCAGCAGTGGGGTTGCGACAGGGACCACCGGGGAGCTGTTTTTT. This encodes CASSGVATGTTGELFF. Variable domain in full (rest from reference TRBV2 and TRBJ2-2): EPEVTQTPSHQVTQMGQEVILRCVPISNHLYFYWYRQILGQKVEFLVSFYNNEISEKSEIFDDQFSVERPDGSNFTLKIRSTKLEDSAMYFCASSGVATGTTGELFFGEGSRLTVL.

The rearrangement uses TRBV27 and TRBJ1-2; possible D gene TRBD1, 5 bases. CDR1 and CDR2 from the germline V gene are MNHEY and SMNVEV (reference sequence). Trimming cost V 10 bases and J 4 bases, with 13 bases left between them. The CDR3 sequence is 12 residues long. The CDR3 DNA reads TGTGCCACGCTCGACAGACGCTATGGCTACACCTTC. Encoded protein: CATLDRRYGYTF.

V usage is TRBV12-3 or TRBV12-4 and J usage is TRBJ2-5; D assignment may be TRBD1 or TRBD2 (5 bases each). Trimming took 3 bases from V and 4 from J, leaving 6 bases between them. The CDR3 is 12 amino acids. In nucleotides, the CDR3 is TGTGCCAGCAGTTTGAGGGGAGAGACCCAGTACTTC. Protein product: CASSLRGETQYF.

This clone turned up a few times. Here the CDR3 DNA reads TGTGCCAGCAGCGCAGGATTGAACACTGAAGCTTTCTTT. Its translation is CASSAGLNTEAFF. The J gene is TRBJ1-1, the V gene TRBV7-8; D unclear. The V gene lost 5 bases and the J gene lost 0 bases, with 7 bases spanning the gap. Per germline, CDR1 SGHVS and CDR2 FQNEAQ. The CDR3 extends over 13 amino acids.

CDR3 nucleotides: TGTGCCAGCAGCTTGGAGGTGGTCGGTTCACCCCTCCACTTT. Translated: CASSLEVVGSPLHF. The gene calls are TRBV5-4 and TRBJ1-6; D uncertain. The CDR3 has 14 amino acids. V was cut by 0 bases and J by 9 bases, with 10 bases left in between. The germline gives CDR1 SGHNT, CDR2 YYREEE (reference sequence).